This TCR beta chain was retrieved from a study of blood T cell repertoires in COVID-19. The CDR3 is 14 residues long. The V gene lost 0 bases and the J gene lost 7 bases, with 13 bases spanning the gap. Germline CDR1 is KGHSH and CDR2 is LQKENI. Individuals in the exposed group had encountered a COVID-19 case within 2 weeks preceding study entry. Comment on this clone: Additional DNA sequences in this sample encode the identical CDR3.

Sequenced by immunoSEQ multiplex PCR; TCRdb stores in-frame clones only, minus some. The table records a few hundred thousand clones, roughly 90% of them present only once. The sample comprised PBMCs or T cells enriched from blood (not recorded which). This chain joins TRBV18 and TRBJ2-7, with a tentative D call TRBD2 (6 bases). This TCR was sampled from a young woman who had been exposed to COVID-19. The CDR3 DNA reads TGTGCCAGCTCACCACCGGCGGACTACGGGGAGCAGTACTTC. Amino acids: CASSPPADYGEQYF.